The sequence of this T cell receptor (beta chain) was determined in a study of persistence of HIV-infected CD4 T cells. Across the study: Multiple blood draws of up to about 200 mL, except two donors with single leukapheresis. Study-level results: Degenerate expanded CDR3beta sequences were enriched among CMV- and Gag-responding cells.

The libraries were made with immunoSEQ version 4 in survey mode. Using immunoSEQ multiplex PCR, the repertoire was profiled, and TCRdb retains in-frame clones only, with some absent. The table has 25,000 to 35,000 clones, roughly four fifths seen once. On this clone: Its target is not known.

Lysates of CMV-infected fibroblasts at 10 ug/mL stimulated these cells. Sorted nonresponding memory CD4+ T cells were CD40L-negative, CD69-negative, CD45RO-high. This CDR3 region has 16 residues. V lost 0 bases to trimming and J lost 1 base, with 10 bases between them. From germline, CDR1 is GTSNPN and CDR2 SVGIG (reference sequence). The V call is TRBV30, the J call TRBJ2-6, with D possibly being TRBD1 (5 bases). Sequences were derived from CD4+ T cells sorted from PBMCs after roughly 18-hour stimulation, sampled from a patient who received antiretroviral therapy. The TCR was taken from an adult man with HIV who was CMV-seropositive. The CDR3 reads CAWSVGWTSGANVLTF. CDR3 nucleotide sequence: TGTGCCTGGAGTGTAGGTTGGACATCTGGGGCCAACGTCCTGACTTTC. Looking up the rest from reference TRBV30 and TRBJ2-6 gives the full variable domain: SQTIHQWPATLVQPVGSPLSLECTVEGTSNPNLYWYRQAAGRGLQLLFYSVGIGQISSEVPQNLSASRPQDRQFILSSKKLLLSDSGFYLCAWSVGWTSGANVLTFGAGSRLTVL.